Below, 12 T cell receptor beta chains from the same sample are listed, as sequenced in a study of neoadjuvant anti-PD-1 for oral cavity cancer. The table came from immunoSEQ multiplex PCR; TCRdb's copy has only in-frame clones and leaves some out. The repertoire holds around 7,500 clones, with approximately 62% as singletons. Specified time point: after neoadjuvant nivolumab, at surgical resection. This specimen consisted of PBMCs, obtained after nivolumab (anti-PD-1) treatment. All receptors come from a person aged 35-79 years with oral cavity squamous cell carcinoma.

V gene TRBV7-2 combines with J gene TRBJ1-1; the D gene is possibly TRBD1 (6 bases). The CDR3 totals 14 residues. Trimming cost V 6 bases and J 3 bases, with 14 bases left between them. Germline V gene lookup returns CDR1 SGHTA and CDR2 FQGNSA. The CDR3 DNA is TGTGCCAGCAGGAGAGGACAGTTTGACACTGAAGCTTTCTTT. Amino acid sequence: CASRRGQFDTEAFF. Using reference TRBV7-2 and TRBJ1-1 for the parts outside the CDR3, the full variable domain is GAGVSQSPSNKVTEKGKDVELRCDPISGHTALYWYRQSLGQGLEFLIYFQGNSAPDKSGLPSDRFSAERTGGSVSTLTIQRTQQEDSAVYLCASRRGQFDTEAFFGQGTRLTVV.

This chain links TRBV30 with TRBJ1-2; D call uncertain. The CDR3 has 12 residues. Germline CDR1 and CDR2: GTSNPN and SVGIG (reference sequence). V was trimmed by 2 bases and J by 8 bases, leaving 12 bases between them. The chain's CDR3 is CAWSIQTGGYTF. The CDR3 DNA sequence: TGTGCCTGGAGTATTCAGACGGGCGGCTACACCTTC.

V usage is TRBV7-7 and J usage is TRBJ2-3; 8 bases align to TRBD2. Germline CDR1 is SSHAT and CDR2 is FNYEAQ (reference sequence). The V gene end was trimmed by 5 bases and the J gene end by 0 bases; junction bases not matched to a gene: 7. The CDR3 totals 16 residues. The CDR3 spells CASSPTGGGSTDTQYF. The CDR3 DNA sequence: TGTGCCAGCAGCCCTACCGGGGGGGGTAGCACAGATACGCAGTATTTT.

The chain employs TRBV6-5 and TRBJ2-2; D call uncertain. This CDR3 has 15 residues. Trimming cost V 2 bases and J 4 bases, with 11 bases left between them. CDR1 MNHEY and CDR2 SVGAGI come from the germline V gene. DNA of the CDR3: TGTGCCAGCAGTTACCTTAACCAGGTCACCGGGGAGCTGTTTTTT. It is translated as CASSYLNQVTGELFF.

V is TRBV11-2 and J is TRBJ2-6; D is perhaps TRBD1 or TRBD2 (5 bases each). The V end lost 6 bases, the J end lost 0 bases, and 15 bases lay between the germline ends. Germline V lookup: CDR1 SGHAT, CDR2 FQNNGV. The CDR3 has 17 residues. DNA of the CDR3: TGTGCCAGCAGTACCCTGGGACGGTACTCTGGGGCCAACGTCCTGACTTTC. It is translated as CASSTLGRYSGANVLTF. Full variable domain (remainder filled in from reference TRBV11-2 and TRBJ2-6): EAGVAQSPRYKIIEKRQSVAFWCNPISGHATLYWYQQILGQGPKLLIQFQNNGVVDDSQLPKDRFSAERLKGVDSTLKIQPAKLEDSAVYLCASSTLGRYSGANVLTFGAGSRLTVL.

The rearrangement joins TRBV10-2 to TRBJ1-4, with TRBD1 matching 7 bases. With V trimmed by 6 bases and J by 2 bases, 9 bases remained unmatched. The CDR3 covers 16 residues. Germline V gene sequence: CDR1 WSHSY, CDR2 SAAADI. The CDR3 bases are TGCGCCAGCAGGGGGCCCGGGACAGAGACTAATGAAAAACTGTTTTTT. This encodes CASRGPGTETNEKLFF.

The sample holds one count of this clone. V and J are TRBV9 and TRBJ1-6, with TRBD1 as a possible D gene (6 bases). The germline V gene has CDR1 SGDLS and CDR2 YYNGEE. Trimming removed 10 bases from V and 9 bases from J, with 20 bases in between. There are 14 residues in the CDR3. In DNA, the CDR3 is TGTGCCTCAGCGAGGGGGGGTGAAGGTTCACCCCTCCACTTT. Amino acids: CASARGGEGSPLHF.

The chain is built from TRBV10-2 and TRBJ1-1, with unresolved D. Trimming took 8 bases from V and 1 from J, leaving 20 bases between them. The CDR3 consists of 16 residues. From germline, CDR1 is WSHSY and CDR2 SAAADI. Here the CDR3 DNA reads TGCGCCAGCTCGAAGACCTCCCCCTCGGGGAACACTGAAGCTTTCTTT. Its protein product is CASSKTSPSGNTEAFF.

The genes are TRBV19 and TRBJ1-2; tentative D call: TRBD1 (6 bases). Between the trimmed V and J ends, which lost 1 base and 7 bases, there was a span of 16 bases. Per germline, CDR1 LNHDA and CDR2 SQIVND (reference sequence). CDR3 length: 15 residues. DNA for the CDR3: TGTGCCAGTAGTATAGCCCTACCAGGGACAACTGGCTACACCTTC. Amino acid sequence: CASSIALPGTTGYTF.

Concerning this clone: It may be a read error: a sequence one base away is much more abundant. Other DNA sequences within the sample encode an identical CDR3. This chain uses TRBV5-6 with TRBJ2-7; the D is unclear. Trimming cost V 0 bases and J 2 bases, with 6 bases left between them. This CDR3 contains 13 residues. Germline CDR1 SGHDT, CDR2 YYEEEE. CDR3 protein: CASSLGRTYEQYF. The CDR3, as DNA: TGTGCCAGCAGCTTGGGACGGACCTACGAGCAGTACTTC.

The genes are TRBV6-1 and TRBJ1-1; D unresolved. Germline CDR1 is MNHNS and CDR2 is SASEGT. V was pared by 5 bases and J by 8 bases, with 18 bases between. The length of the CDR3 is 14 residues. The CDR3 DNA reads as TGTGCCAGCAGTCACATCATCCCCGACCCCGAAGCTTTCTTT. Translating it yields CASSHIIPDPEAFF.

The chain combines TRBV6-5 with TRBJ2-5; 12 bases agree with TRBD2. Germline assignment: CDR1 MNHEY and CDR2 SVGAGI. The V and J ends lost 3 bases and 5 bases, in that order; junction bases with no gene match: 1. The CDR3 extends over 14 amino acids. The CDR3 nucleotides read TGTGCCAGCAGTTATGGGACTAGCGGGGAGACCCAGTACTTC. Translating it yields CASSYGTSGETQYF.